This T cell receptor beta chain originates from a study of cytomegalovirus exposure and HLA in healthy donors. In the study overall: Out of 170 million or so T cells, an earlier analysis found 117 million unique TCR beta sequences in total.

A remark on this clone: The antigen remains undetermined.

PCR employed 60 Vbeta and 13 Jbeta primers. Here immunoSEQ multiplex PCR was the method, and the copy in TCRdb shows in-frame clones only, minus some. The sample consists of about 200,000 clones, approximately 80% of them appearing once. Study outcomes and limitations: Later on, an analysis showed TCR association rates differing by HLA locus, with DRB1 the most and HLA-C the fewest.

V lost 4 bases and J lost 4; bases outside the gene matches: 6. The CDR3 runs to 16 residues. Germline V CDR1 and CDR2: LGHNA, YNFKEQ. The specimen was PBMCs. The chain is built from TRBV4-2 and TRBJ2-1, with TRBD2 matching 11 bases. The source of this sequence is a woman aged 25 to 45 in good health and CMV-seropositive. The CDR3 protein is CASSPQTSGTYNEQFF. CDR3 sequence (DNA): TGTGCCAGCAGCCCACAGACTAGCGGGACATACAATGAGCAGTTCTTC.